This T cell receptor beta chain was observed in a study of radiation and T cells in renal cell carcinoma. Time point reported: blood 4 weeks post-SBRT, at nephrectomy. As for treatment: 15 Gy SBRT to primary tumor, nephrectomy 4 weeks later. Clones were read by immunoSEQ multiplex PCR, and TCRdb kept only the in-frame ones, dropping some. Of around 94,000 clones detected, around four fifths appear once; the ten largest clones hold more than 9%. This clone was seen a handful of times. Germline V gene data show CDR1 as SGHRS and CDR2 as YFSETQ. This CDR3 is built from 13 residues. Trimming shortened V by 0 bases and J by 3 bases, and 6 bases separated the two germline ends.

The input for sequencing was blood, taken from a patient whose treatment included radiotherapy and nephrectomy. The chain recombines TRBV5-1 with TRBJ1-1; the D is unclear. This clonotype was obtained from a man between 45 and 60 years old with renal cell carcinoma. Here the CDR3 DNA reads TGCGCCAGCAGCTTGGGACGGGACACTGAAGCTTTCTTT. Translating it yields CASSLGRDTEAFF.